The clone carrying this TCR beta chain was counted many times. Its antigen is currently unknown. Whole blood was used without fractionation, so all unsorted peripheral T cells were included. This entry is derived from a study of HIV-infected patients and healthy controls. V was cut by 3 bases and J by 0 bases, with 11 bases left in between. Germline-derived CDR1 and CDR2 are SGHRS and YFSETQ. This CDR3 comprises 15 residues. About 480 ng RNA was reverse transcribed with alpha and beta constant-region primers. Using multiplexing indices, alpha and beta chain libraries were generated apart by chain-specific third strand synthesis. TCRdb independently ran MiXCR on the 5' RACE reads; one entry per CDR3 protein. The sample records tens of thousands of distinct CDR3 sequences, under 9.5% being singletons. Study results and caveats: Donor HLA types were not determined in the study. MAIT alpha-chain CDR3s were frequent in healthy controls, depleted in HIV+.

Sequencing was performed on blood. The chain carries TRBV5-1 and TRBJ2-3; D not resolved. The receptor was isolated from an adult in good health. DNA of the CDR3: TGCGCCAGCAGCTCCGGGCAGGTCAGCACAGATACGCAGTATTTT. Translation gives CASSSGQVSTDTQYF.